A selection of T cell receptor beta chains follows, all from one sample in a study of cytomegalovirus exposure and HLA in healthy donors. Only in-frame clones appear in the TCRdb table, and some are missing; sequencing was by immunoSEQ multiplex PCR. This sample has about 190,000 clones, with 74% found just once. Material for sequencing was PBMCs. The receptors come from a woman between 25 and 40 years old in good health and CMV-seropositive. CDR3s include the opening cysteine and the closing phenylalanine or tryptophan. D genes are given only for firm matches. The size field is filled for only some rows; it gives once, few, many or a size class.

cdr3_length	j_call	v_call	clone_size	d_call	cdr3_nt	cdr3_aa
15	TRBJ2-3	TRBV5-1	-	TRBD1	TGCGCCAGCAGCTTGATGACAGGGGAAACAGATACGCAGTATTTT	CASSLMTGETDTQYF
15	TRBJ1-2	TRBV5-1	-	-	TGCGCCAGCAGCTTAACAGTCGGATTTAACTATGGCTACACCTTC	CASSLTVGFNYGYTF
15	TRBJ2-5	TRBV27	-	-	TGTGCCAGCAGTTTTTCGGGGGGCTTTAGGGAGACCCAGTACTTC	CASSFSGGFRETQYF
15	TRBJ2-7	TRBV27	-	-	TGTGCCAGCAGTTTAAGAGCGAGCTTCACCTACGAGCAGTACTTC	CASSLRASFTYEQYF
14	TRBJ2-5	TRBV2	once	TRBD1	TGTGCCAGCAGTGAACAACAGGGGTCAGAGACCCAGTACTTC	CASSEQQGSETQYF
14	TRBJ2-7	TRBV5-1	-	TRBD2	TGCGCCAGCAGCTTGGGGCAGGGAGGGACCGAGCAGTACTTC	CASSLGQGGTEQYF
15	TRBJ2-7	TRBV28	once	TRBD1	TGTGCCAGCAGTTCACCGGGACAGGGGTCCTACGAGCAGTACTTC	CASSSPGQGSYEQYF
15	TRBJ2-7	TRBV10-3	-	-	TGTGCCATCAGTGAGTCTTTGGACACCTCCTACGAGCAGTACTTC	CAISESLDTSYEQYF
15	TRBJ2-7	TRBV2	-	TRBD2	TGTGCCAGCAGTGAGGGAGGGATTAGCTCCTACGAGCAGTACTTC	CASSEGGISSYEQYF
14	TRBJ1-4	TRBV5-1	-	TRBD1	TGCGCCAGCAGCTTGGCAGGGGGCGTTGAAAAACTGTTTTTT	CASSLAGGVEKLFF
14	TRBJ2-7	TRBV28	few	-	TGTGCCAGCAGTTTAGGAGGGTTACCCTACGAGCAGTACTTC	CASSLGGLPYEQYF
14	TRBJ1-3	TRBV28	once	-	TGTGCCAGCAGTTTGTCTGGGCTGAGAAACACCATATATTTT	CASSLSGLRNTIYF
13	TRBJ1-6	TRBV5-1	-	TRBD1	TGCGCCAGCAGCTCCACAGGGGATTCACCCCTCCACTTT	CASSSTGDSPLHF
15	TRBJ2-7	TRBV5-4	-	TRBD2	TGTGCCAGCAGCTTGGCTAGCGGGATGTTCTACGAGCAGTACTTC	CASSLASGMFYEQYF
16	TRBJ2-7	TRBV5-4	few	-	TGTGCCAGCAGCTTGGAGGGGGGGCCAAGCTCCTACGAGCAGTACTTC	CASSLEGGPSSYEQYF
15	TRBJ1-1	TRBV11-2	-	-	TGTGCCAGCAGCTTAGGGCAGGGGCGAGGGACTGAAGCTTTCTTT	CASSLGQGRGTEAFF
15	TRBJ2-1	TRBV6-1	-	-	TGTGCCAGCAGTGGAGGACTAACCTACTACAATGAGCAGTTCTTC	CASSGGLTYYNEQFF
14	TRBJ2-1	TRBV7-9	-	-	TGTGCCAGCAGCTTCGCACTCGCTTACAATGAGCAGTTCTTC	CASSFALAYNEQFF
15	TRBJ2-7	TRBV28	-	TRBD1	TGTGCCAGCAGCCCCCCAGGGGGTACTACCTACGAGCAGTACTTC	CASSPPGGTTYEQYF
14	TRBJ1-2	TRBV19	-	-	TGTGCCAGTAGTGCGACATCGGCGAACTATGGCTACACCTTC	CASSATSANYGYTF
15	TRBJ2-2	TRBV2	few	TRBD2	TGTGCCAGCCAAGGACTAGCGGGGAACACCGGGGAGCTGTTTTTT	CASQGLAGNTGELFF
15	TRBJ2-2	TRBV19	-	TRBD1	TGTGCCAGCCTCCCCGGGACAGGGTTCCCCGGGGAGCTGTTTTTT	CASLPGTGFPGELFF
14	TRBJ2-1	TRBV27	-	TRBD2	TGTGCCAGCAGTTTAGGCGGGAGCTACAATGAGCAGTTCTTC	CASSLGGSYNEQFF
11	TRBJ2-7	TRBV20-1	-	-	TGCAGTGCTAGGGTGGGGGGCGAGCAGTACTTC	CSARVGGEQYF
14	TRBJ2-5	TRBV5-4	-	-	TGTGCCAGCAGCTTCGCGGCTAGTGGAGAGACCCAGTACTTC	CASSFAASGETQYF
17	TRBJ2-2	TRBV9	-	TRBD2	TGTGCCAGCAGCGCCCAACTAGCGGGAGGGTACACCGGGGAGCTGTTTTTT	CASSAQLAGGYTGELFF
14	TRBJ1-1	TRBV7-9	-	-	TGTTCCAGCAGTTCGAACAGGGTTTCGACTGAAGCTTTCTTT	CSSSSNRVSTEAFF
16	TRBJ1-1	TRBV4-2	few	-	TGTGCCAGCAGCCAAGAGGGAGTCAGTCAGAACACTGAAGCTTTCTTT	CASSQEGVSQNTEAFF
15	TRBJ2-1	TRBV4-1	-	-	TGCGCCAGCAGCCAAGATTGGGGGCCCTACAATGAGCAGTTCTTC	CASSQDWGPYNEQFF
12	TRBJ1-2	TRBV7-9	-	-	TGTTCCAGCAGCTTAGACGTTCGACTCTACACCTTC	CSSSLDVRLYTF
15	TRBJ2-1	TRBV7-9	-	-	TGTTCCAGCAGCCTCGGTTACGGCTCCTACAATGAGCAGTTCTTC	CSSSLGYGSYNEQFF
14	TRBJ1-3	TRBV6-5	once	TRBD1	TGTGCCAGCAGCCGGGACAGGGTAGGAAACACCATATATTTT	CASSRDRVGNTIYF
19	TRBJ1-5	TRBV13	-	-	TGTGCCAGCAGCCTCAGAGGGGAGGAGACAGAATTACTCAATCAGCCCCAGCATTTT	CASSLRGEETELLNQPQHF
16	TRBJ2-7	TRBV2	few	TRBD1	TGTGCCAGCAGTGAAGGTCTTTTAGGGGACAGCTACGAGCAGTACTTC	CASSEGLLGDSYEQYF
15	TRBJ1-3	TRBV7-9	-	-	TGTGCCAGCAGCTTAGTTCCGAGATCTGGAAACACCATATATTTT	CASSLVPRSGNTIYF
14	TRBJ1-2	TRBV11-2	once	TRBD1	TGTGCCAGCAGCCAAATGGGACAGCCCTATGGCTACACCTTC	CASSQMGQPYGYTF
13	TRBJ2-7	TRBV28	-	TRBD2	TGTGCCAGCAGTGCTAGCGGGTCCTACGAGCAGTACTTC	CASSASGSYEQYF
16	TRBJ2-7	TRBV6-4	-	TRBD2	TGTGCCAGCAGTGATGAGACTAGCGGGAGCAACTACGAGCAGTACTTC	CASSDETSGSNYEQYF
12	TRBJ2-1	TRBV28	-	TRBD2	TGTGCCAGCAGTTCGCGGGGGTATGAGCAGTTCTTC	CASSSRGYEQFF
15	TRBJ2-1	TRBV6-5	-	TRBD1	TGTGCCAGCAGTGTACCGGGGACAGGGTACAATGAGCAGTTCTTC	CASSVPGTGYNEQFF
15	TRBJ2-7	TRBV27	-	-	TGTGCCAGCAGCCCTAAGGGGTCTAGGGACTACGAGCAGTACTTC	CASSPKGSRDYEQYF
13	TRBJ2-1	TRBV27	-	-	-	CASSFGPGSEQFF
14	TRBJ1-4	TRBV5-1	-	TRBD1	TGCGCCAACAGCTTGGGACAGGGAGATGAAAAACTGTTTTTT	CANSLGQGDEKLFF
15	TRBJ2-5	TRBV28	-	-	TGTGCCAGCATCCACACCGGGAAGGCACGAGAGACCCAGTACTTC	CASIHTGKARETQYF
15	TRBJ1-4	TRBV19	-	TRBD1	TGTGCCAGTAGTATCTCCAGGGGGCTTTATGAAAAACTGTTTTTT	CASSISRGLYEKLFF
12	TRBJ2-5	TRBV1	-	-	TGCACCAGCAGCCAGGGGAGGGAGACCCAGTACTTC	CTSSQGRETQYF
16	TRBJ2-3	TRBV6-1	-	TRBD2	TGTGCCAGCAGTGTTACTAGCGGGAGTAGAACAGATACGCAGTATTTT	CASSVTSGSRTDTQYF
15	TRBJ1-2	TRBV2	once	TRBD1	TGTGCCAGCATCCCGGGACAGGGGGCGAAATATGGCTACACCTTC	CASIPGQGAKYGYTF
12	TRBJ2-5	TRBV28	-	-	TGTGCCTGGGGGCCCTTCAAAGAGACCCAGTACTTC	CAWGPFKETQYF
14	TRBJ1-6	TRBV6-1	few	-	TGTGCCAGCAGGAGCTTCGGGGATAATTCACCCCTCCACTTT	CASRSFGDNSPLHF